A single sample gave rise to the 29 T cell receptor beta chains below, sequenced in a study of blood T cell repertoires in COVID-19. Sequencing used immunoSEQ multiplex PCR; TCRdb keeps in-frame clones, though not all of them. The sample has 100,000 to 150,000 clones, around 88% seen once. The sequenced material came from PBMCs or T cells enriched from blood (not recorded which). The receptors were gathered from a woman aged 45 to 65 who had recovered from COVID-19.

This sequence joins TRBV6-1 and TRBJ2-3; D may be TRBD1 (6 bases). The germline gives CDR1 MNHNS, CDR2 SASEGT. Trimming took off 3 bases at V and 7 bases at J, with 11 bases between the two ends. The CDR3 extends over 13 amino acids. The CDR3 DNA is TGTGCCAGCAGTGACCAGGGGATCCATACGCAGTATTTT. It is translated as CASSDQGIHTQYF.

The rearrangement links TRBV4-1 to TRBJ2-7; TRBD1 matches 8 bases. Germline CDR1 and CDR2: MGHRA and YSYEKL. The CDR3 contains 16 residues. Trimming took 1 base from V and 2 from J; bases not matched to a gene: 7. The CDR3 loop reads CASSQVHTGGTYEQYF. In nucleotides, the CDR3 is TGCGCCAGCAGCCAAGTACATACAGGGGGTACCTACGAGCAGTACTTC.

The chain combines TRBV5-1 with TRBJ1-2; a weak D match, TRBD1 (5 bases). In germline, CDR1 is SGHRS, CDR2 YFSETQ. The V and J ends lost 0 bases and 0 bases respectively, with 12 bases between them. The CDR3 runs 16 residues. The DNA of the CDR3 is TGCGCCAGCAGCTTGGGACAGCTTCAAGCTAACTATGGCTACACCTTC. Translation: CASSLGQLQANYGYTF.

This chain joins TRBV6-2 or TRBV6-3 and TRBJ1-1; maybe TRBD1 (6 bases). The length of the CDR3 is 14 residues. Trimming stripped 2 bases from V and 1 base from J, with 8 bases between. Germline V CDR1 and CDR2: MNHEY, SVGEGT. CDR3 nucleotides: TGTGCCAGCAGTTACCAGGGGCAGAACACTGAAGCTTTCTTT. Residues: CASSYQGQNTEAFF.

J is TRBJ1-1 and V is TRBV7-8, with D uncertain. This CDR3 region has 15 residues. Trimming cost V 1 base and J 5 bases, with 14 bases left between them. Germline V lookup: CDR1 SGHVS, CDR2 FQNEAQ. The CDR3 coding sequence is TGTGCCAGCAGCTTAGGTGGCTCTGGGAGGACTGAAGCTTTCTTT. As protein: CASSLGGSGRTEAFF. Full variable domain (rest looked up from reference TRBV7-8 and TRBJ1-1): GAGVSQSPRYKVAKRGQDVALRCDPISGHVSLFWYQQALGQGPEFLTYFQNEAQLDKSGLPSDRFFAERPEGSVSTLKIQRTQQEDSAVYLCASSLGGSGRTEAFFGQGTRLTVV.

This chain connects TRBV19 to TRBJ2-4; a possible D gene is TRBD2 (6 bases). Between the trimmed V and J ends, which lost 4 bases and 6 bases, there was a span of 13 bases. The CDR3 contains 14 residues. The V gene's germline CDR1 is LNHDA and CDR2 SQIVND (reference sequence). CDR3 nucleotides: TGTGCCAGTAGTAGGGGCGGGAAAGCAAACATTCAGTACTTC. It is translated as CASSRGGKANIQYF.

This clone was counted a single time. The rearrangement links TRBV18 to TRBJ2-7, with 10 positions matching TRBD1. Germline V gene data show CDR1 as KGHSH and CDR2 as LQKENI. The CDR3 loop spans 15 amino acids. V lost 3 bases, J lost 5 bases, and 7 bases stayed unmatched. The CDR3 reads CASSPRQGAVDEQYF. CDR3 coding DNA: TGTGCCAGCTCACCTAGACAGGGGGCTGTGGACGAGCAGTACTTC.

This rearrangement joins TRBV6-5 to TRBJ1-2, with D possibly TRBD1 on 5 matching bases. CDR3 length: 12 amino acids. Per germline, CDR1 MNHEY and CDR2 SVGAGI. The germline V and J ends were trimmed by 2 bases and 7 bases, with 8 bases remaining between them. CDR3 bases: TGTGCCAGCAGTTACAGGGGATCTGGCTACACCTTC. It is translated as CASSYRGSGYTF.

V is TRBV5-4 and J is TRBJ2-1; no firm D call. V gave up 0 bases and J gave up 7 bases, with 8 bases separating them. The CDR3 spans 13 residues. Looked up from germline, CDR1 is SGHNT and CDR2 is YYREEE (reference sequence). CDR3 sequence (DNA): TGTGCCAGCAGCTTGGGCTTGGAGAATGAGCAGTTCTTC. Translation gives CASSLGLENEQFF.

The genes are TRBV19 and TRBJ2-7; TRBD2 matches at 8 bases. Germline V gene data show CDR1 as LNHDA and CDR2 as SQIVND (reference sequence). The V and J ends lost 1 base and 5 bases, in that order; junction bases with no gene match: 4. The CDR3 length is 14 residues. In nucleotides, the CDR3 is TGTGCCAGTAGTATAGCGGGGGGGCCCCACGAGCAGTACTTC. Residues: CASSIAGGPHEQYF.

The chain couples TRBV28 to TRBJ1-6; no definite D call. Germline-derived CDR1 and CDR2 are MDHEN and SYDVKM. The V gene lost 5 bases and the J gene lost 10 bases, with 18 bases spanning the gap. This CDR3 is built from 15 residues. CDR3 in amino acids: CASSPHVGPGSPLHF. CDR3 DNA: TGTGCCAGCAGTCCGCACGTGGGCCCCGGATCACCCCTCCACTTT. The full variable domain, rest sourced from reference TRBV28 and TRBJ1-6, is DVKVTQSSRYLVKRTGEKVFLECVQDMDHENMFWYRQDPGLGLRLIYFSYDVKMKEKGDIPEGYSVSREKKERFSLILESASTNQTSMYLCASSPHVGPGSPLHFGNGTRLTVT.

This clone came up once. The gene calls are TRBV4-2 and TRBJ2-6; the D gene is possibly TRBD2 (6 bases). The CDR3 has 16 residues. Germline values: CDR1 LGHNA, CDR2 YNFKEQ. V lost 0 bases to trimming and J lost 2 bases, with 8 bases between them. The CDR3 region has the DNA TGTGCCAGCAGCCAAGAATCGGGGGCTGGGGCCAACGTCCTGACTTTC. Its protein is CASSQESGAGANVLTF.

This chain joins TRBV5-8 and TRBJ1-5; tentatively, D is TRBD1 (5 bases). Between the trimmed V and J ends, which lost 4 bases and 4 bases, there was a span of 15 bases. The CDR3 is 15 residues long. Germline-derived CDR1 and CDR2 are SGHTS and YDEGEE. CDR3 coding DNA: TGTGCCAGCAGCAGCTTAGGGGTGGGGAATCAGCCCCAGCATTTT. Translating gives CASSSLGVGNQPQHF.

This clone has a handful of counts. This CDR3 reads CSEVTENTEAFF. The CDR3 nucleotides read TGCAGCGAAGTGACAGAGAACACTGAAGCTTTCTTT. The chain carries TRBV29-1 and TRBJ1-1, with D possibly matching TRBD1 (5 bases). Germline V gives CDR1 SQVTM, CDR2 ANQGSEA. Trimming took 7 bases from V and 1 from J, leaving 10 bases between them. CDR3 length: 12 amino acids.

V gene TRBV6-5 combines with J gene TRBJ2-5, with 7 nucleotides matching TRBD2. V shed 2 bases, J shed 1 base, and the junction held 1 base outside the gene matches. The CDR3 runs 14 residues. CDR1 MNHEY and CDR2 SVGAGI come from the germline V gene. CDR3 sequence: CASSYGGGQETQYF. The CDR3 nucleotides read TGTGCCAGCAGTTACGGCGGGGGCCAAGAGACCCAGTACTTC.

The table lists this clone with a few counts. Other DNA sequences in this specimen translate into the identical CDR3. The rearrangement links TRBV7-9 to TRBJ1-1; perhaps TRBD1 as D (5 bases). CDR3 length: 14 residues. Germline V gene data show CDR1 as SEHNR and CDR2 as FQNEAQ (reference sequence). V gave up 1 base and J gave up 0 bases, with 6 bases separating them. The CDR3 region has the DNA TGTGCCAGCAGCTTAGGACAGATGAACACTGAAGCTTTCTTT. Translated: CASSLGQMNTEAFF.

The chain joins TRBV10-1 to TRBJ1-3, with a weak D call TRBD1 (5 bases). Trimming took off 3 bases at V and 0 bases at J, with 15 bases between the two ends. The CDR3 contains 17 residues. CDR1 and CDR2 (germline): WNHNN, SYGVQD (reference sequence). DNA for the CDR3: TGCGCCAGCAGTGATGGGGGAGGAGTCTGCTCTGGAAACACCATATATTTT. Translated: CASSDGGGVCSGNTIYF.

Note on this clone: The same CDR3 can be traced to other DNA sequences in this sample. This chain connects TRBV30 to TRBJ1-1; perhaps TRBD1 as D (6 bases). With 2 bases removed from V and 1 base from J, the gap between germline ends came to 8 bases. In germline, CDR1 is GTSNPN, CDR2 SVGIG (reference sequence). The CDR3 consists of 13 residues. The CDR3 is CAWSLTGNTEAFF. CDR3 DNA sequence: TGTGCCTGGAGTCTGACAGGGAACACTGAAGCTTTCTTT.

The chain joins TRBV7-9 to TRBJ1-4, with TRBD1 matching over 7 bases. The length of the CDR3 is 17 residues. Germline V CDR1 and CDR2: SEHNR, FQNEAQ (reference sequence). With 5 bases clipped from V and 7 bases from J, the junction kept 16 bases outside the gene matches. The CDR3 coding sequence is TGTGCCAGCAGCCCTAATAACAGGGGCCTCAAACTTGAAAAACTGTTTTTT. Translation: CASSPNNRGLKLEKLFF. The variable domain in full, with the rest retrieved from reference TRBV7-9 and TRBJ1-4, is DTGVSQNPRHKITKRGQNVTFRCDPISEHNRLYWYRQTLGQGPEFLTYFQNEAQLEKSRLLSDRFSAERPKGSFSTLEIQRTEQGDSAMYLCASSPNNRGLKLEKLFFGSGTQLSVL.

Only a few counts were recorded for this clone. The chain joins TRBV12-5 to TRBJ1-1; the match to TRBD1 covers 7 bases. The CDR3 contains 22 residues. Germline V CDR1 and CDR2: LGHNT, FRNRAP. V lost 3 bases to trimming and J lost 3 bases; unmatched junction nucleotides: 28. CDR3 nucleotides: TGTGCTAGTGGTTTCTCGCAACCCACAGGGGAATGGAGGGTTCCGACGGACACTGAAGCTTTCTTT. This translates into CASGFSQPTGEWRVPTDTEAFF.

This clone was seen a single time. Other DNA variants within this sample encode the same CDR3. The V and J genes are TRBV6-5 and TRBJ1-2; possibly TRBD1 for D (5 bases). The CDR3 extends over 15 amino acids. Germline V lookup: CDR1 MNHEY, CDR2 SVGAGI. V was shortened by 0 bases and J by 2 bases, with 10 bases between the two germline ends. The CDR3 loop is CASSYSTGGNYGYTF. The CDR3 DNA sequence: TGTGCCAGCAGTTACTCGACGGGGGGGAACTATGGCTACACCTTC.

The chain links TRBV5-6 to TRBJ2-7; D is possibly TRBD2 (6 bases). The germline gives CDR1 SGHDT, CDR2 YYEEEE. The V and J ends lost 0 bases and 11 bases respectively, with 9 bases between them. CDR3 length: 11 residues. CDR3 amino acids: CASSLGTGEYF. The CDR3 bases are TGTGCCAGCAGCTTGGGGACGGGGGAGTACTTC.

The CDR3 DNA follows: TGTGCCAGCAGTTTCTACAGTCACGAGCAGTACTTC. Encoded protein: CASSFYSHEQYF. The chain has TRBV12-3 or TRBV12-4 and TRBJ2-7; no clear D. The CDR3 sequence is 12 residues long. Deletions cut 3 bases from V and 5 bases from J, with 8 bases between.

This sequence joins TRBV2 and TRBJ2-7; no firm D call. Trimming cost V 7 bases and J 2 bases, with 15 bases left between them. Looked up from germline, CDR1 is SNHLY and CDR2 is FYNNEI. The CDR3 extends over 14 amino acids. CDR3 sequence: CASKIQNSAYEQYF. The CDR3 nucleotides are TGTGCCAGCAAAATACAGAATTCCGCCTACGAGCAGTACTTC.

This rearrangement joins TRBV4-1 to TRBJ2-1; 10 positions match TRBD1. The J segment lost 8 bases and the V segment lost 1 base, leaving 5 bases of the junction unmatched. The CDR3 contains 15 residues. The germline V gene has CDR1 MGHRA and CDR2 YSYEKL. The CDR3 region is CASSQVTGGADEQFF. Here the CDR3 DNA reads TGCGCCAGCAGCCAAGTGACAGGGGGCGCGGATGAGCAGTTCTTC.

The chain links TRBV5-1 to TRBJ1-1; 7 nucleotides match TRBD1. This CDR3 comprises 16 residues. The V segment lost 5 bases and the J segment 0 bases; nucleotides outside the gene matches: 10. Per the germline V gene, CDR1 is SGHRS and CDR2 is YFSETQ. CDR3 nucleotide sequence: TGCGCCAGCAGTTTAGGGACAGACCCTATGAACACTGAAGCTTTCTTT. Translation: CASSLGTDPMNTEAFF.

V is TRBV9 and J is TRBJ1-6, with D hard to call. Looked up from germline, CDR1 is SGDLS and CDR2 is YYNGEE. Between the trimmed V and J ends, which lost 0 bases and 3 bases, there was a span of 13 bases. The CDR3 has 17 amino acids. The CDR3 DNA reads TGTGCCAGCAGCGTAGCTACTACGGTCAGCTATAATTCACCCCTCCACTTT. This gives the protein CASSVATTVSYNSPLHF.

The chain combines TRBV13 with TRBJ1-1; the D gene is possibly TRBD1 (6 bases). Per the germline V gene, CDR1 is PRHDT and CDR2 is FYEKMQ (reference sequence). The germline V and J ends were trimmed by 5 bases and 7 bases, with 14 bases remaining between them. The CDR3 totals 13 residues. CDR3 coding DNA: TGTGCCAGCAGCCCACAGGACAGTTATGAAGCTTTCTTT. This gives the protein CASSPQDSYEAFF.

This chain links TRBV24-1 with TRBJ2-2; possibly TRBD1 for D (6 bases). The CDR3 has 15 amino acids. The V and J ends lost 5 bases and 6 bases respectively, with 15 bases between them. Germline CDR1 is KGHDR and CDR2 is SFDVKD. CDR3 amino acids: CATSASMGAPGELFF. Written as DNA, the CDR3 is TGTGCCACCAGTGCGTCGATGGGGGCCCCCGGGGAGCTGTTTTTT.